This entry lists 18 T cell receptor beta chains sequenced from one sample in a study of blood T cell repertoires in COVID-19. Produced via immunoSEQ multiplex PCR; TCRdb's table is partial and in-frame only. The data hold about 260,000 clones, with about 80% observed a single time. The specimen was peripheral blood. These receptors were collected from a woman of 80 years or more with acute or convalescent COVID-19.

This clone has a handful of counts. V and J are TRBV3-1 (or the pseudogene TRBV3-2) and TRBJ1-1; 9 bases map to TRBD1. After removal of 3 bases from V and 4 bases from J, the junction contained 6 bases not matched to a gene. The CDR3 extends over 15 amino acids. Germline V gene sequence: CDR1 LGHDT, CDR2 YNNKEL (reference sequence). The CDR3 region is CASSHGTGPTTEAFF. In DNA, the CDR3 is TGTGCCAGCAGCCATGGGACAGGGCCTACCACTGAAGCTTTCTTT.

V gene TRBV5-5 combines with J gene TRBJ2-7; D is perhaps TRBD2 (7 bases). The ends were cut back, 3 bases at V and 5 bases at J, with 18 bases in the middle. The CDR3 consists of 15 residues. Germline CDR1 and CDR2: SGHKS and YYEKEE (reference sequence). In nucleotides, the CDR3 is TGTGCCAGCAGCTCAAAAAATGGGGGGGGCCACGAGCAGTACTTC. Its protein product is CASSSKNGGGHEQYF.

V gene TRBV18 combines with J gene TRBJ1-4; 7 nucleotides line up with TRBD1. The CDR3 covers 14 residues. Germline CDR1 reads KGHSH; CDR2 reads LQKENI. V was pared by 4 bases and J by 7 bases, with 6 bases of the junction left unmatched. This CDR3 is CASSRQGQGEKLFF. The CDR3 DNA follows: TGTGCCAGCTCACGACAGGGCCAGGGTGAAAAACTGTTTTTT.

The chain has TRBV6-5 and TRBJ1-3, with 10 bases that match TRBD1. In germline, CDR1 is MNHEY, CDR2 SVGAGI. This CDR3 is 15 amino acids long. V shed 6 bases and J 2 bases; nucleotides not matched to a gene: 4. In DNA, the CDR3 is TGTGCCAGCAGCCCGGGACAGGGGACTGGAAACACCATATATTTT. Residues: CASSPGQGTGNTIYF.

With respect to this clone: Other DNA sequences within the sample encode an identical CDR3. The gene calls are TRBV7-2 and TRBJ2-2, with TRBD2 matching 12 bases. The ends lost 5 bases at V and 4 bases at J; junction bases unmatched: 5. The CDR3 covers 16 residues. CDR1 and CDR2 (germline): SGHTA, FQGNSA. Here the CDR3 reads CASSPRLAGVTGELFF. CDR3 in DNA: TGTGCCAGCAGCCCGAGACTAGCGGGAGTCACCGGGGAGCTGTTTTTT.

The chain employs TRBV6-5 and TRBJ2-7; possible D gene TRBD1, 6 bases. The CDR3 spans 14 residues. V shed 6 bases and J shed 4 bases, with 16 bases lying between them. The V gene's germline CDR1 is MNHEY and CDR2 SVGAGI. Here the CDR3 DNA reads TGTGCCAGCAGCCCCTCCCACAGGGAGTACGAGCAGTACTTC. This codes for CASSPSHREYEQYF.

The V and J genes are TRBV18 and TRBJ1-4, with 9 bases matching TRBD1. CDR3 length equals 17 residues. From germline, CDR1 is KGHSH and CDR2 LQKENI. With V trimmed by 4 bases and J by 0 bases, 6 bases remained unmatched. For the CDR3, the DNA is TGTGCCAGCTCACGGGGACAGGGTGGACCAACTAATGAAAAACTGTTTTTT. It codes for CASSRGQGGPTNEKLFF.

This clone appeared once. The chain links TRBV6-5 to TRBJ2-7, with 9 nucleotides matching TRBD1. CDR1 is MNHEY and CDR2 is SVGAGI in the germline V gene. With 6 bases clipped from V and 6 bases from J, the junction kept 9 bases outside the gene matches. The CDR3 is 14 amino acids. The CDR3 DNA follows: TGTGCCAGCAGAAGTACGGACAGGGGTGGCGAGCAGTACTTC. It codes for CASRSTDRGGEQYF.

The chain uses TRBV15 and TRBJ2-7; 10 bases agree with TRBD1. This CDR3 is 14 amino acids long. CDR1 is LNHNV, CDR2 YYDKDF, per germline (reference sequence). With V trimmed by 8 bases and J by 2 bases, 6 bases remained unmatched. This CDR3 is CATGPGTGAYEQYF. The CDR3 DNA follows: TGTGCCACCGGGCCGGGGACAGGGGCCTACGAGCAGTACTTC.

This chain uses TRBV18 with TRBJ2-2, with 8 positions matching TRBD2. CDR3 length: 16 amino acids. Trimming cost V 2 bases and J 6 bases; bases outside gene matches: 8. Germline CDR1 is KGHSH and CDR2 is LQKENI. The CDR3 DNA reads TGTGCCAGCTCACCATGGGCACTAGCGGTTTCCGGGGAGCTGTTTTTT. This translates into CASSPWALAVSGELFF.

V usage is TRBV7-3 and J usage is TRBJ2-1; 11 bases line up with TRBD2. V gave up 3 bases and J gave up 9 bases; unmatched junction bases: 4. Germline values: CDR1 SGHTA, CDR2 FQGTGA. This CDR3 comprises 14 residues. CDR3 residues: CASSFHGTSGEQFF. CDR3 coding DNA: TGTGCCAGCAGCTTCCACGGGACTAGCGGTGAGCAGTTCTTC.

This chain connects TRBV6-5 to TRBJ2-5; 8 bases are shared with TRBD2. Trimming cost V 2 bases and J 4 bases; bases outside gene matches: 6. The CDR3 is 15 residues long. Germline CDR1 MNHEY, CDR2 SVGAGI. The CDR3 DNA reads TGTGCCAGCAGTTACGCGACCGGGACTAGAGAGACCCAGTACTTC. Protein product: CASSYATGTRETQYF.

V usage is TRBV23-1 and J usage is TRBJ1-1; D may be TRBD1 (6 bases). TRBV23-1 carries the ORF label, with uncertain function. Trimming cost V 4 bases and J 0 bases, with 27 bases left between them. CDR3 length: 20 residues. The CDR3 sequence is CASSPSARDTAILMNTEAFF. CDR3 bases: TGCGCCAGCAGTCCATCGGCTAGGGACACTGCCATACTTATGAACACTGAAGCTTTCTTT.

This clone was seen only once. The chain links TRBV5-4 to TRBJ2-3, with 9 bases matching TRBD1. Germline V gene lookup returns CDR1 SGHNT and CDR2 YYREEE (reference sequence). The CDR3 is made up of 13 amino acids. J lost 6 bases, V lost 4 bases, and 3 bases had no gene match. In nucleotides, the CDR3 is TGTGCCAGCAGCCGGGGACAGGGCGATACGCAGTATTTT. Protein: CASSRGQGDTQYF.

The gene calls are TRBV6-5 and TRBJ2-3, with 9 bases that match TRBD2. The length of the CDR3 is 14 residues. Germline V lookup: CDR1 MNHEY, CDR2 SVGAGI. Trimming cost V 5 bases and J 4 bases; bases outside gene matches: 4. CDR3 bases: TGTGCCAGCAGTCTAGCGGGACGGGCAGATACGCAGTATTTT. The encoded protein is CASSLAGRADTQYF.

This clone was observed a few times. The rearrangement links TRBV21-1 to TRBJ2-7; TRBD1 is taken as the D call from the table, unchecked against the DNA. TRBV21-1 is assigned pseudogene status. CDR3 length: 15 residues. This chain's CDR3 is CASSKVGDTSYEQYF. CDR3 nucleotides: TGTGCCAGCAGCAAAGTAGGGGACACTTCCTACGAGCAGTACTTC.

J is TRBJ2-5 and V is TRBV19; 13 bases are shared with TRBD2. The CDR3 runs to 15 residues. CDR1 is LNHDA and CDR2 is SQIVND in the germline V gene (reference sequence). V dropped 8 bases and J dropped 5; count of bases not matched to a gene: 8. Here the CDR3 DNA reads TGTGCCAGTCCTACTAGCGGGAGGGATTGGGAGACCCAGTACTTC. It codes for CASPTSGRDWETQYF.

The rearrangement joins TRBV10-3 to TRBJ1-1, with D perhaps matching TRBD1 (6 bases). This CDR3 contains 18 residues. V was cut by 0 bases and J by 0 bases, with 17 bases left in between. Germline V lookup: CDR1 ENHRY, CDR2 SYGVKD. The CDR3 nucleotides are TGTGCCATCAGTGAGTCGAGGGGGGGATTGGGCGTGAACACTGAAGCTTTCTTT. It is translated as CAISESRGGLGVNTEAFF.